The 32 T cell receptor beta chains below all came from one sample that was sequenced in a study of T cell responses to AZD1222 COVID-19 vaccine. Measured with immunoSEQ multiplex PCR; TCRdb has only the in-frame clones, and not every one. Counted here are 90,000 to 110,000 clones, 88% occurring once; the ten biggest clones make up 9.1%. This specimen consisted of peripheral blood, obtained on day 0 of AZD1222 vaccination. These receptors originate from an adult in good health.

The rearrangement joins TRBV5-5 to TRBJ2-7, with a weak D call TRBD1 (5 bases). Trimming removed 0 bases at V and 7 bases at J, with 11 bases between. The CDR3 is 13 amino acids. Per the germline V gene, CDR1 is SGHKS and CDR2 is YYEKEE (reference sequence). The CDR3 sequence is CASSLVGAREQYF. The CDR3 coding sequence is TGTGCCAGCAGCTTGGTAGGGGCGAGGGAGCAGTACTTC. Looking up the rest from reference TRBV5-5 and TRBJ2-7 gives the full variable domain: DAGVTQSPTHLIKTRGQQVTLRCSPISGHKSVSWYQQVLGQGPQFIFQYYEKEERGRGNFPDRFSARQFPNYSSELNVNALLLGDSALYLCASSLVGAREQYFGPGTRLTVT.

The chain links TRBV7-2 to TRBJ2-1; the D is unclear. V was pared by 2 bases and J by 5 bases, with 13 bases between. This CDR3 region has 15 residues. Germline values: CDR1 SGHTA, CDR2 FQGNSA. For the CDR3, the DNA is TGTGCCAGCAGCTTAATTATGGGCTCACACAATGAGCAGTTCTTC. It specifies CASSLIMGSHNEQFF.

This chain links TRBV3-1 (or the pseudogene TRBV3-2) with TRBJ1-5; 10 bases are a match to TRBD1. The germline V gene has CDR1 LGHDT and CDR2 YNNKEL (reference sequence). With V trimmed by 4 bases and J by 2 bases, 5 bases remained unmatched. The CDR3 length is 16 residues. CDR3 coding DNA: TGTGCCAGCAGCCCGACAGGGGGCGAGGGCAATCAGCCCCAGCATTTT. Translating it yields CASSPTGGEGNQPQHF.

This clone was detected once. V is TRBV4-1 and J is TRBJ1-5; a possible D gene is TRBD1 (6 bases). The germline CDR1 and CDR2 sequences are MGHRA and YSYEKL. Trimming took off 3 bases at V and 0 bases at J, with 15 bases between the two ends. The CDR3 runs 17 residues. CDR3 sequence reads: CASSQILGGYSNQPQHF. The DNA of the CDR3 is TGCGCCAGCAGCCAGATTTTAGGGGGGTATAGCAATCAGCCCCAGCATTTT.

The rearrangement links TRBV19 to TRBJ2-2; D gene unclear. V shed 7 bases and J shed 6 bases, with 12 bases lying between them. Germline assignment: CDR1 LNHDA and CDR2 SQIVND (reference sequence). The CDR3 totals 13 residues. The CDR3 region has the DNA TGTGCCAGTACCCCCTTATGGTCCGGGGAGCTGTTTTTT. It specifies CASTPLWSGELFF. Looking up the rest from reference TRBV19 and TRBJ2-2 gives the full variable domain: DGGITQSPKYLFRKEGQNVTLSCEQNLNHDAMYWYRQDPGQGLRLIYYSQIVNDFQKGDIAEGYSVSREKKESFPLTVTSAQKNPTAFYLCASTPLWSGELFFGEGSRLTVL.

The chain has TRBV28 and TRBJ2-7; maybe TRBD2 (5 bases). CDR3 length: 14 amino acids. With 3 bases removed from V and 2 bases from J, the gap between germline ends came to 11 bases. The germline V gene encodes CDR1 MDHEN and CDR2 SYDVKM. CDR3 sequence (DNA): TGTGCCAGCAGTTTTCGGGCGGGTCCCTACGAGCAGTACTTC. Translation gives CASSFRAGPYEQYF.

The rearrangement joins TRBV12-3 or TRBV12-4 to TRBJ1-5; 7 bases agree with TRBD1. With 4 bases clipped from V and 5 bases from J, the junction kept 2 bases outside the gene matches. The CDR3 consists of 13 residues. The CDR3 nucleotides are TGTGCCAGCAGTTGGACAGGCCATCAGCCCCAGCATTTT. Encoded protein: CASSWTGHQPQHF.

The chain joins TRBV5-6 to TRBJ1-2, with 10 bases matching TRBD1. The junction had 4 bases not matched to a gene; V was cut back by 0 bases and J by 2 bases. Germline V CDR1 and CDR2: SGHDT, YYEEEE. This CDR3 is built from 16 residues. CDR3 sequence: CASSLVGQGRNYGYTF. CDR3 nucleotides: TGTGCCAGCAGCTTGGTGGGACAGGGGAGGAACTATGGCTACACCTTC.

CDR3 DNA sequence: TGTGCCAGCAGCGCCCCGACGGGAGCGGGCAATGAGCAGTTCTTC. Translated, it gives CASSAPTGAGNEQFF. The V gene is TRBV9, the J gene TRBJ2-1; D might be TRBD2 (6 bases). V lost 3 bases and J lost 6, with 16 bases in between. The CDR3 contains 15 residues. CDR1 is SGDLS and CDR2 is YYNGEE in the germline V gene.

This clone was counted between two and nine times. This sequence joins TRBV28 and TRBJ1-5; D is perhaps TRBD1 (5 bases). V lost 3 bases, J lost 5 bases, and 8 bases lay in between. Germline V gives CDR1 MDHEN, CDR2 SYDVKM. This CDR3 region has 13 residues. DNA of the CDR3: TGTGCCAGCAGTTTGCCGGGGGATCAGCCCCAGCATTTT. Translation: CASSLPGDQPQHF.

The chain recombines TRBV4-1 with TRBJ2-7, with D tentatively TRBD2 (6 bases). Trimming left V 0 bases short and J 3 bases short, with 12 bases between. Per germline, CDR1 MGHRA and CDR2 YSYEKL. This CDR3 contains 15 residues. The CDR3 DNA is TGCGCCAGCAGCCAAGATTCACGGGAGATCTACGAGCAGTACTTC. This sequence encodes CASSQDSREIYEQYF.

V and J are TRBV21-1 and TRBJ2-5; the table's TRBD2 call for D was not verified on the DNA. TRBV21-1 is listed as a pseudogene. The CDR3 contains 10 residues. CDR3 nucleotides: TGTGCCAGCAGCTCGGGGGCCCAGTACTTC. Translated: CASSSGAQYF.

The CDR3 nucleotides are TGTGCCAGCAGCTTTTCACAGGGCCTCGGGGAGCAGTACTTC. It yields the protein CASSFSQGLGEQYF. The chain uses TRBV5-4 and TRBJ2-7; maybe TRBD1 (6 bases). Germline V gives CDR1 SGHNT, CDR2 YYREEE (reference sequence). This CDR3 contains 14 residues. Deletions cut 2 bases from V and 7 bases from J, with 16 bases between.

V and J are TRBV6-4 and TRBJ1-4; D ambiguous. CDR3 length: 14 residues. Looked up from germline, CDR1 is MRHNA and CDR2 is SNTAGT. The ends were cut back, 3 bases at V and 11 bases at J, with 16 bases in the middle. The chain's CDR3 is CASSESLGEGKLFF. The CDR3 bases are TGTGCCAGCAGTGAATCCCTGGGAGAAGGGAAACTGTTTTTT.

This clone has more than one count but fewer than ten. CDR3 sequence (DNA): TGCAGCGTAGGAGCGCCGGGACCTAGGGGCGAGCAGTACTTC. This sequence encodes CSVGAPGPRGEQYF. The chain couples TRBV29-1 to TRBJ2-7; D may correspond to TRBD1 or TRBD2 (5 bases each). This CDR3 is 14 amino acids long. Trimming removed 6 bases at V and 6 bases at J, with 21 bases between. Germline V gives CDR1 SQVTM, CDR2 ANQGSEA.

This clone was seen only once. V gene TRBV5-1 combines with J gene TRBJ1-6; TRBD1 aligns across 7 bases. V was clipped by 3 bases and J by 2 bases; unmatched bases: 11. The CDR3 sequence is 18 residues long. Germline CDR1 is SGHRS and CDR2 is YFSETQ. In DNA form, the CDR3 reads TGCGCCAGCAGCTCCAGGGGGAGGGGGCCAACCTATAATTCACCCCTCCACTTT. Translation gives CASSSRGRGPTYNSPLHF.

The V gene is TRBV6-6, the J gene TRBJ2-7; perhaps TRBD2 as D (5 bases). The CDR3 contains 13 residues. Trimming stripped 6 bases from V and 0 bases from J, with 9 bases between. Germline CDR1 is MNHNY and CDR2 is SVGAGI (reference sequence). The CDR3 DNA sequence: TGTGCCAGCAGCGGCGGACTCTCCTACGAGCAGTACTTC. It specifies CASSGGLSYEQYF.

The V call is TRBV29-1, the J call TRBJ2-5; D gene ambiguous. Germline V lookup: CDR1 SQVTM, CDR2 ANQGSEA. V dropped 4 bases and J dropped 3 bases, with 3 bases sitting between them. The CDR3 sequence is 10 residues long. This CDR3 reads CSVAEETQYF. CDR3 coding DNA: TGCAGCGTTGCTGAAGAGACCCAGTACTTC.

The gene calls are TRBV6-5 and TRBJ1-2, with TRBD1 matching over 7 bases. Germline V gives CDR1 MNHEY, CDR2 SVGAGI. V was clipped by 3 bases and J by 4 bases; unmatched bases: 5. This CDR3 has 14 residues. The CDR3 sequence: CASSYKDRLYGYTF. The CDR3 DNA reads as TGTGCCAGCAGTTATAAGGACAGGCTCTATGGCTACACCTTC.

The chain carries TRBV5-1 and TRBJ2-7; 11 bases agree with TRBD2. The germline V gene has CDR1 SGHRS and CDR2 YFSETQ. This CDR3 region has 15 residues. The V gene end was trimmed by 4 bases and the J gene end by 1 base; junction bases not matched to a gene: 4. CDR3: CASSLGLADSYEQYF. For the CDR3, the DNA is TGCGCCAGCAGCCTGGGACTAGCGGATTCCTACGAGCAGTACTTC.

The CDR3 spells CAISERDQPQHF. The CDR3, as DNA: TGTGCCATCAGTGAAAGAGATCAGCCCCAGCATTTT. The V and J genes are TRBV10-3 and TRBJ1-5; the D is unclear. Between the trimmed V and J ends, which lost 3 bases and 5 bases, there was a span of 5 bases. The CDR3 has 12 residues. Germline V gene sequence: CDR1 ENHRY, CDR2 SYGVKD.

The chain employs TRBV20-1 and TRBJ2-1; no clear D gene. Germline loops: CDR1 DFQATT, CDR2 SNEGSKA (reference sequence). Trimming pared 3 bases from V and 0 bases from J, leaving 9 bases between. The length of the CDR3 is 14 residues. DNA of the CDR3: TGCAGTGCTAGTTTGCAGAGCTCCTACAATGAGCAGTTCTTC. This gives the protein CSASLQSSYNEQFF.

This clone was counted a single time. The chain joins TRBV18 to TRBJ1-1, with TRBD1 matching over 7 bases. The V and J ends lost 2 bases and 3 bases, in that order; junction bases with no gene match: 9. The CDR3 runs to 16 residues. CDR1 is KGHSH, CDR2 LQKENI, per germline. CDR3 protein: CASSPGDRVVDTEAFF. CDR3 in DNA: TGTGCCAGCTCACCAGGGGACAGAGTGGTGGACACTGAAGCTTTCTTT.

The genes are TRBV5-1 and TRBJ2-2; D tentatively fits TRBD1 or TRBD2 (5 bases each). Germline V lookup: CDR1 SGHRS, CDR2 YFSETQ. V shed 4 bases and J shed 6 bases, with 10 bases lying between them. The CDR3 runs to 13 residues. DNA of the CDR3: TGCGCCAGCAGCCTCGGGGCTTCCGGGGAGCTGTTTTTT. The encoded protein is CASSLGASGELFF.

This clone has a single count. V is TRBV11-3 and J is TRBJ2-1; D is undetermined. The CDR3 totals 12 residues. The V end was cut by 3 bases, the J end by 2 bases, with 2 bases between. CDR1 and CDR2 from the germline V gene are SGHNT and YENEEA. As DNA, the CDR3 is TGTGCCAGCAGCTTCCCCTACAATGAGCAGTTCTTC. This translates into CASSFPYNEQFF.

The gene calls are TRBV13 and TRBJ2-7; 7 bases line up with TRBD2. This CDR3 has 15 residues. Germline CDR1 and CDR2: PRHDT and FYEKMQ (reference sequence). Trimming took 1 base from V and 7 from J; bases not matched to a gene: 10. This CDR3 is CASSLETSGGDEQYF. The CDR3 nucleotides are TGTGCCAGCAGCTTAGAGACTAGTGGGGGGGATGAGCAGTACTTC.

The CDR3 here is CASSFQSGQETQYF. The CDR3 nucleotides read TGCGCCAGCAGCTTCCAAAGCGGGCAAGAGACCCAGTACTTC. The chain combines TRBV5-1 with TRBJ2-5; D perhaps matches TRBD2 (6 bases). V was clipped by 2 bases and J by 2 bases, with 10 bases between them. From germline, CDR1 is SGHRS and CDR2 YFSETQ. This CDR3 comprises 14 residues.

The chain is built from TRBV2 and TRBJ2-2, with 8 bases that match TRBD2. Germline-derived CDR1 and CDR2 are SNHLY and FYNNEI. CDR3 length: 15 amino acids. V shed 4 bases and J 3 bases; nucleotides not matched to a gene: 4. The CDR3 DNA reads TGTGCCAGCAGTGTCGGGGGGGCCGACACCGGGGAGCTGTTTTTT. Amino acids: CASSVGGADTGELFF.

In nucleotides, the CDR3 is TGTGCCAGCAGCCGACAGGGTGGTTGGACTGAAGCTTTCTTT. It yields the protein CASSRQGGWTEAFF. V is TRBV3-1 (or the pseudogene TRBV3-2) and J is TRBJ1-1; TRBD1 matches at 7 bases. With V trimmed by 4 bases and J by 5 bases, 7 bases remained unmatched. Germline values: CDR1 LGHDT, CDR2 YNNKEL (reference sequence). The CDR3 sequence is 14 residues long.

The V call is TRBV11-2, the J call TRBJ1-2; TRBD1 matches at 7 bases. Germline V gene data show CDR1 as SGHAT and CDR2 as FQNNGV. The CDR3 is 16 residues long. With V trimmed by 4 bases and J by 8 bases, 16 bases remained unmatched. CDR3 coding DNA: TGTGCCAGCAGCTCACAGACAGGGCCGGGGCCTAAGGGCTACACCTTC. This codes for CASSSQTGPGPKGYTF.

This sequence joins TRBV28 and TRBJ2-7; TRBD1 might be the D (5 bases). The V gene's germline CDR1 is MDHEN and CDR2 SYDVKM. Trimming cost V 4 bases and J 6 bases, with 10 bases left between them. The CDR3 loop spans 12 amino acids. This chain's CDR3 is CASSSGFSEQYF. For the CDR3, the DNA is TGTGCCAGCAGTTCAGGGTTCAGCGAGCAGTACTTC.

The chain has TRBV4-1 and TRBJ2-1; TRBD2 matches at 13 bases. Germline CDR1 reads MGHRA; CDR2 reads YSYEKL. The CDR3 has 16 residues. V lost 2 bases, J lost 7 bases, and 5 bases stayed unmatched. CDR3 nucleotides: TGCGCCAGCAGCCAATGGACTAGCGGGAGAGGGAATGAGCAGTTCTTC. Residues: CASSQWTSGRGNEQFF.